This T cell receptor beta chain was recovered during a study of blood T cell repertoires in COVID-19. Whole-study context: Acute and convalescent COVID-19 specimens originated in the United States, Italy and Spain. From T cells, B-cell-depleted T cells, or PBMCs came the material, which was cDNA or gDNA.

V was pared by 7 bases and J by 4 bases, with 3 bases of the junction left unmatched. The germline V gene encodes CDR1 SNHLY and CDR2 FYNNEI. The CDR3 extends over 13 amino acids. Original processing notes: Scientists estimated how many nucleated cells there were by amplifying reference gene primers. Generated by immunoSEQ multiplex PCR, the TCRdb table keeps only in-frame clones and is missing some. V and J calls and clone size are as listed in that table; D and trimming were resolved from the DNA. The sample has about 230,000 clones, 75% to 90% seen once; the top ten hold roughly 27%. Sequencing was carried out using peripheral blood. The TCR originated in a man aged 35-49 years with acute or convalescent COVID-19. The J gene is TRBJ2-1, the V gene TRBV2; 8 positions agree with TRBD2. The CDR3 loop reads CASKREGYNEQFF. DNA of the CDR3: TGTGCCAGCAAACGGGAGGGGTACAATGAGCAGTTCTTC.